The 19 T cell receptor beta chains below all came from one sample that was sequenced in a study of T cells in Graves' hyperthyroidism and ophthalmopathy. It was RNA transcripts that yielded the amplified TCR beta CDR3 regions. The study used the HTBI primer set for a first-round RT-PCR of the TCR CDR3. One entry per CDR3 protein results from TCRdb running MiXCR on the multiplex PCR reads. The data contain approximately 640,000 distinct CDR3 sequences, roughly 16% of them singletons. Sequenced: blood. These TCRs come from a woman in her 30s with Graves' hyperthyroidism.

CDR3 loop: CSARKSASGRNPLATDTQYF. The CDR3 coding sequence is TGCAGTGCTAGAAAATCGGCTAGCGGGAGGAACCCTCTGGCCACAGATACGCAGTATTTT. The J gene is TRBJ2-3, the V gene TRBV20-1; 11 nucleotides match TRBD2. Germline lookup yields CDR1 DFQATT and CDR2 SNEGSKA (reference sequence). V shed 2 bases and J 2 bases; nucleotides not matched to a gene: 18. The CDR3 covers 20 residues.

This clonotype was detected only a few times. The rearrangement links TRBV4-2 to TRBJ1-5; D possibly corresponds to TRBD1 (6 bases). This CDR3 is 16 amino acids long. V gave up 0 bases and J gave up 8 bases, with 17 bases separating them. Germline lookup yields CDR1 LGHNA and CDR2 YNFKEQ. CDR3 bases: TGTGCCAGCAGCCAAGATTCCCGGACAGCGAGTGAGCCCCAGCATTTT. Translating it yields CASSQDSRTASEPQHF.

Details on this clonotype: A read error may explain this, as a much larger clone is one base away. V gene TRBV29-1 combines with J gene TRBJ2-7; D remains unclear. This CDR3 is 13 amino acids long. Germline assignment: CDR1 SQVTM and CDR2 ANQGSEA. The CDR3 protein is CSVEVSSNYEQHF. The DNA of the CDR3 is TGCAGCGTTGAAGTCTCGTCTAACTACGAGCAGCACTTC.

The chain uses TRBV28 and TRBJ2-5; unclear D gene. This CDR3 has 14 amino acids. The germline V gene has CDR1 MDHEN and CDR2 SYDVKM. Trimming left V 7 bases short and J 0 bases short, with 12 bases between. CDR3 in DNA: TGTGCCAGCATTTCGAGGCTGTACCAAGAGACCCAGTACTTC. Its protein is CASISRLYQETQYF.

In its sample, this clonotype was seen a few times. The junction and the germline gene differ at one end; a read error may be behind it. The chain recombines TRBV7-2 with TRBJ2-3; no definite D call. The CDR3 spans 12 residues. Germline assignment: CDR1 SGHTA and CDR2 FQGNSA. CDR3 residues: CVSSFGRDTQYF. The CDR3 region has the DNA TGTGTCAGCAGCTTCGGGCGAGATACGCAGTATTTT.

There are many counts of this clonotype. This chain joins TRBV12-3 or TRBV12-4 and TRBJ1-2; D is uncertain. V was clipped by 5 bases and J by 2 bases, with 21 bases between them. The CDR3 contains 17 residues. The CDR3 loop reads CASSPTFTLRGNYGYTF. The CDR3 bases are TGTGCCAGCAGTCCGACGTTCACCCTGAGAGGAAACTATGGCTACACCTTC.

This clonotype was found many times. V and J are TRBV12-3 or TRBV12-4 and TRBJ2-1, with D perhaps TRBD1 or TRBD2 (5 bases each). V shed 3 bases and J shed 6 bases, with 12 bases lying between them. This CDR3 is built from 14 residues. The CDR3 DNA is TGTGCCAGCAGTTTTGTGGGGCGGGCCAATGAGCAGTTCTTC. Protein sequence: CASSFVGRANEQFF.

The sample holds many counts of this clonotype. This sequence joins TRBV7-3 and TRBJ2-7; 12 positions match TRBD2. The germline V gene has CDR1 SGHTA and CDR2 FQGTGA. V dropped 5 bases and J dropped 7; count of bases not matched to a gene: 6. This CDR3 region has 14 residues. The CDR3: CASSRTSGTGEQYF. CDR3 coding DNA: TGTGCCAGCAGCCGGACTAGCGGGACCGGGGAGCAGTACTTC.

The chain carries TRBV20-1 and TRBJ1-5; D is uncertain. The V end lost 3 bases, the J end lost 4 bases, and 13 bases lay between the germline ends. The V gene's germline CDR1 is DFQATT and CDR2 SNEGSKA (reference sequence). The CDR3 length is 14 residues. The CDR3 reads CSARWASLNQPQHF. In DNA, the CDR3 is TGCAGTGCTAGGTGGGCCAGCCTAAATCAGCCCCAGCATTTT.

Only a few counts were recorded for this clonotype. The V and J genes are TRBV7-9 and TRBJ1-1, with TRBD1 as a possible D gene (6 bases). The V gene's germline CDR1 is SEHNR and CDR2 FQNEAQ (reference sequence). Trimming stripped 3 bases from V and 1 base from J, with 9 bases between. The CDR3 sequence is 14 residues long. In nucleotides, the CDR3 is TGTGCCAGCAGCTTCCCGGGACAGAACACTGAAGCTTTCTTT. Its protein product is CASSFPGQNTEAFF. Full variable domain (outside the CDR3, taken from reference TRBV7-9 and TRBJ1-1): DTGVSQNPRHKITKRGQNVTFRCDPISEHNRLYWYRQTLGQGPEFLTYFQNEAQLEKSRLLSDRFSAERPKGSFSTLEIQRTEQGDSAMYLCASSFPGQNTEAFFGQGTRLTVV.

The chain joins TRBV5-1 to TRBJ2-2; TRBD1 matches at 7 bases. The CDR3 length is 15 residues. Per germline, CDR1 SGHRS and CDR2 YFSETQ. Losses at the gene ends were 1 base for V and 2 bases for J; bases not matched to a gene: 2. The CDR3 here is CASSLYRGNTGELFF. CDR3 DNA sequence: TGCGCCAGCAGCTTGTACAGGGGAAACACCGGGGAGCTGTTTTTT. Full variable domain (rest looked up from reference TRBV5-1 and TRBJ2-2): KAGVTQTPRYLIKTRGQQVTLSCSPISGHRSVSWYQQTPGQGLQFLFEYFSETQRNKGNFPGRFSGRQFSNSRSEMNVSTLELGDSALYLCASSLYRGNTGELFFGEGSRLTVL.

V is TRBV19 and J is TRBJ2-1; TRBD2 matches 12 bases. The CDR3 runs 16 residues. Germline V CDR1 and CDR2: LNHDA, SQIVND (reference sequence). The V gene end was trimmed by 2 bases and the J gene end by 6 bases; junction bases not matched to a gene: 5. The CDR3 DNA reads as TGTGCCAGTAGTATATTGGGACTAGCGGGTTCCAATGAGCAGTTCTTC. Its translation is CASSILGLAGSNEQFF.

The genes are TRBV20-1 and TRBJ2-5, with 15 bases matching TRBD2. V was pared by 3 bases and J by 5 bases, with 10 bases of the junction left unmatched. The CDR3 is 17 residues long. Germline-derived CDR1 and CDR2 are DFQATT and SNEGSKA (reference sequence). The CDR3, as DNA: TGCAGTGCTAGGCGGGGACTAGCGGGAGGTTCGGCGGAGACCCAGTACTTC. Translated, it gives CSARRGLAGGSAETQYF.

The table lists this clonotype with a few counts. This sequence joins TRBV12-3 or TRBV12-4 and TRBJ2-1; 9 bases fit TRBD1. Trimming took 5 bases from V and 15 from J; bases not matched to a gene: 8. This CDR3 spans 12 amino acids. The CDR3 coding sequence is TGTGCCAGCAGTAACACAGGGGGCTTGCGGTTCTTC. Its protein is CASSNTGGLRFF.

This clonotype was recorded many times. The V and J genes are TRBV12-3 or TRBV12-4 and TRBJ2-1, with 10 bases identical to TRBD2. V dropped 8 bases and J dropped 1; count of bases not matched to a gene: 5. This CDR3 comprises 15 residues. The CDR3 DNA is TGTGCCAGCCCTAGCGGGAGAGGTTCCTACAATGAGCAGTTCTTC. This encodes CASPSGRGSYNEQFF.

This clonotype was seen at least ten times. The rearrangement links TRBV28 to TRBJ2-5; unclear D gene. V was trimmed by 1 base and J by 2 bases, leaving 8 bases between them. CDR3 length equals 14 residues. Germline CDR1 is MDHEN and CDR2 is SYDVKM. DNA for the CDR3: TGTGCCAGCAGTTTATTGAACCTACAAGAGACCCAGTACTTC. This translates into CASSLLNLQETQYF.

This chain connects TRBV5-1 to TRBJ2-1; D might be TRBD1 or TRBD2, each matching 5 bases. The CDR3 is 14 amino acids. V was cut by 0 bases and J by 4 bases, with 8 bases left in between. Germline assignment: CDR1 SGHRS and CDR2 YFSETQ. The CDR3 reads CASSLVGVYNEQFF. The CDR3 DNA reads as TGCGCCAGCAGCTTGGTGGGGGTTTACAATGAGCAGTTCTTC.

This clonotype was recorded at least ten times. The rearrangement uses TRBV11-2 and TRBJ1-3; no clear D. CDR3 length: 14 amino acids. CDR1 and CDR2 (germline): SGHAT, FQNNGV. V gave up 2 bases and J gave up 3 bases, with 8 bases separating them. The CDR3 protein is CASSLRGIGNTIYF. For the CDR3, the DNA is TGTGCCAGCAGCTTACGAGGGATTGGAAACACCATATATTTT.

This clonotype was recorded many times. The chain joins TRBV9 to TRBJ1-2; D is perhaps TRBD1 (6 bases). V was pared by 0 bases and J by 7 bases, with 10 bases between. The CDR3 has 13 amino acids. Germline CDR1 and CDR2: SGDLS and YYNGEE. CDR3 loop: CASSVGTVGGYTF. In DNA, the CDR3 is TGTGCCAGCAGCGTAGGGACAGTCGGTGGCTACACCTTC.